This TCR beta chain was profiled in a study of identical twins. The CDR3 length is 12 residues. In germline, CDR1 is GTSNPN, CDR2 SVGIG (reference sequence). Trimming removed 5 bases from V and 7 bases from J; junction bases left unmatched: 7. In TCRdb, the 5' RACE reads were re-called with MiXCR into one record per CDR3 protein. The sample includes under 300,000 distinct CDR3 sequences, over 13% of them seen just once. The material sequenced was memory (CD45RO+) T cells sorted from blood. The V gene is TRBV30, the J gene TRBJ2-5, with TRBD1 matching 7 bases. The receptor was isolated from a woman younger than 35 in good health. CDR3 in DNA: TGTGCCTGGGGGGACAGCCGTTGGACCCAGTACTTC. Translation: CAWGDSRWTQYF.